Each of the 2 T cell receptor beta chains below was sequenced from the same sample in a study of blood T cell repertoires in COVID-19. Generated by immunoSEQ multiplex PCR, the TCRdb table keeps only in-frame clones and is missing some. The sample consists of 300,000 to 350,000 clones, 80% to 90% of them appearing once. Sequences were obtained from PBMCs or T cells enriched from blood (not recorded which). All receptors come from a young man who had recovered from COVID-19.

The J gene is TRBJ2-3, the V gene TRBV24-1, with D possibly matching TRBD2 (6 bases). Germline loops: CDR1 KGHDR, CDR2 SFDVKD. Trimming shortened V by 3 bases and J by 4 bases, and 10 bases separated the two germline ends. The CDR3 loop spans 14 amino acids. CDR3 DNA: TGTGCCACCAGTGATGGAGGGTTGGCAGATACGCAGTATTTT. This translates into CATSDGGLADTQYF.

The gene calls are TRBV6-6 and TRBJ2-7; perhaps TRBD1 as D (5 bases). The CDR3 is 14 amino acids. With 7 bases removed from V and 0 bases from J, the gap between germline ends came to 13 bases. From germline, CDR1 is MNHNY and CDR2 SVGAGI (reference sequence). CDR3 nucleotide sequence: TGTGCCAGCATCGACCAGGGTTTCTCCTACGAGCAGTACTTC. It is translated as CASIDQGFSYEQYF.